The source of this TCR beta chain is a study of blood T cells in healthy people across ages. Through a sample-barcoded 5' primer and a J-beta primer mix, a second PCR was run for roughly 6 to 11 cycles. Each CDR3 protein gets one entry after TCRdb re-called the 5' RACE reads with MiXCR. The repertoire consists of 350,000 to 450,000 distinct CDR3 sequences, with 45% to 60% occurring once and the leading ten covering 50% to 65%. Losses at the gene ends were 6 bases for V and 5 bases for J; bases not matched to a gene: 14. CDR3 length: 17 amino acids. Input material: blood. This chain uses TRBV12-3 or TRBV12-4 with TRBJ2-3; 10 bases align to TRBD1. The receptor was derived from a man in his fifties or sixties in good health. The chain's CDR3 is CASRAPRQGAARDTQYF. CDR3 sequence (DNA): TGTGCCAGCAGAGCCCCTCGACAGGGGGCAGCTAGAGATACGCAGTATTTT.